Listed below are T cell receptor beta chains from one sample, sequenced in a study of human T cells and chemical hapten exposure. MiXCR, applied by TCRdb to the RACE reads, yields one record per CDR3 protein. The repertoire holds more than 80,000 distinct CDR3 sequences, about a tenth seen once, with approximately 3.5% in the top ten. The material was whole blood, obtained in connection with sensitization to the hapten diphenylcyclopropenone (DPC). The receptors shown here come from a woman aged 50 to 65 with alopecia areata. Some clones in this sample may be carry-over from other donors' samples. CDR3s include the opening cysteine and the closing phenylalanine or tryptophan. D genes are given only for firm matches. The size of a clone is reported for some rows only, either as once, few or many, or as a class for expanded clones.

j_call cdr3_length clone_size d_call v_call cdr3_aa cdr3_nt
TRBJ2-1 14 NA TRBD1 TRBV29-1 CSVGQGGSYNEQFF TGCAGCGTGGGACAGGGGGGCTCCTACAATGAGCAGTTCTTC
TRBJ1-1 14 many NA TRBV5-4 CASSLYQGENEAFF TGTGCCAGCAGCTTGTACCAGGGCGAGAATGAAGCTTTCTTT
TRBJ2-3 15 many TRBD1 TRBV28 CASSRGQGETDTQYF TGTGCCAGCAGCCGCGGACAGGGGGAGACAGATACGCAGTATTTT
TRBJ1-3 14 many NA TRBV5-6 CASSLGASGNTIYF TGTGCCAGCAGCTTGGGGGCCTCTGGAAACACCATATATTTT
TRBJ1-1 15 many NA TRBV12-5 CASGLGQGMNTEAFF TGTGCTAGTGGTTTGGGCCAGGGGATGAACACTGAAGCTTTCTTT
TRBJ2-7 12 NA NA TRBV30 CAWSRDIYEQYF TGTGCCTGGAGTCGGGACATATACGAGCAGTACTTC
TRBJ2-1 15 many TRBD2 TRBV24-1 CATSDPSGSYNEQFF TGTGCCACCAGTGACCCTAGCGGCTCCTACAATGAGCAGTTCTTC
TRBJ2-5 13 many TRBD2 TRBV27 CASRTSGLETQYF TGTGCCAGCAGAACTAGCGGGTTGGAGACCCAGTACTTC
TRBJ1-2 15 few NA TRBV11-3 CASSLVRGLDYGYTF TGTGCCAGCAGCTTGGTCCGGGGATTGGACTATGGCTACACCTTC
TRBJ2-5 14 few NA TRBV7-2 CASSLAGHKETQYF TGTGCCAGCAGCTTAGCCGGACACAAAGAGACCCAGTACTTC
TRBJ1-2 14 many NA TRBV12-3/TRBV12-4 CASSLGLGKGGYTF TGTGCCAGCAGTTTAGGGTTGGGGAAAGGAGGCTACACCTTC
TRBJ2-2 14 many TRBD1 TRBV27 CASSLGQASGELFF TGTGCCAGCAGTTTGGGACAGGCTTCCGGGGAGCTGTTTTTT
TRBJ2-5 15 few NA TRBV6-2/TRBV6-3 CASSYSPAPQETQYF TGTGCCAGCAGTTACTCCCCGGCCCCCCAAGAGACCCAGTACTTC
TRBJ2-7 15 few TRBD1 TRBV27 CASSLYRDSPYEQYF TGTGCCAGCAGTTTATACCGGGACAGTCCCTACGAGCAGTACTTC
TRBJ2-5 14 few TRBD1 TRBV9 CASSPRQGAETQYF TGTGCCAGCAGCCCCCGACAGGGCGCCGAGACCCAGTACTTC
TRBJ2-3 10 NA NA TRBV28 CAVGRDTQYF TGTGCCGTCGGACGAGATACGCAGTATTTT
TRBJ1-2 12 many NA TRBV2 CASTENNYGYTF TGTGCCAGCACGGAGAATAACTATGGCTACACCTTC
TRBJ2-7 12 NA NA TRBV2 CASSPTPRAAYF TGTGCCAGCAGTCCCACCCCCAGGGCTGCGTACTTC
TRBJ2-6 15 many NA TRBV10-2 CASSEKGFGANVLTF TGCGCCAGCAGTGAGAAAGGATTCGGGGCCAACGTCCTGACTTTC
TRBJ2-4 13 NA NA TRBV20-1 CSADRDAKNIQYF TGCAGTGCCGATAGGGATGCCAAAAACATTCAGTACTTC
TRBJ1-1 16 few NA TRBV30 CAWSVRGATRGTEAFF TGTGCCTGGAGTGTAAGGGGGGCAACCCGAGGCACTGAAGCTTTCTTT
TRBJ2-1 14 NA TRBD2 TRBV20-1 CSAPISGFYNEQFF TGCAGTGCTCCGATTAGCGGGTTCTACAATGAGCAGTTCTTC
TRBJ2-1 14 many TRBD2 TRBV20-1 CSAQGPSGRDGQFF TGCAGTGCCCAGGGGCCTAGCGGGAGGGATGGGCAGTTCTTC
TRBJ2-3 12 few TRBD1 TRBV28 CATQGAADTQYF TGTGCCACCCAGGGGGCGGCAGATACGCAGTATTTT
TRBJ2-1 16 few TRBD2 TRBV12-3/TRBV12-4 CASSLTSGSPYNEQFF TGTGCCAGCAGTTTAACTAGCGGGAGCCCCTACAATGAGCAGTTCTTC
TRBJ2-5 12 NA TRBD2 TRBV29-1 CSVSGGQQTQYF TGCAGCGTTAGCGGGGGGCAACAGACCCAGTACTTC
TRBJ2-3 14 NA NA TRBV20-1 CSAPPTYLTDTQYF TGCAGTGCTCCCCCCACCTACCTCACAGATACGCAGTATTTT
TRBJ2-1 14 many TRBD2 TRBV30 CAVGAGGAYNEQFF TGTGCCGTTGGGGCGGGAGGGGCGTACAATGAGCAGTTCTTC
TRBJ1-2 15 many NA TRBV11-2 CASSLDEGRTHGYTF TGTGCCAGCAGCTTAGATGAGGGACGTACTCACGGCTACACCTTC
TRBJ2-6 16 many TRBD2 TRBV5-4 CASSPRGGAGANVLTF TGTGCCAGCAGCCCCCGGGGGGGAGCTGGGGCCAACGTCCTGACTTTC
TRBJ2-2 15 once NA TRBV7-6 CASSSGAGGTGELFF TGTGCCAGCAGCTCGGGAGCTGGCGGCACCGGGGAGCTGTTTTTT
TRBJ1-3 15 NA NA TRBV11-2 CASSPRVASGNTIYF TGTGCCAGCAGCCCCCGAGTAGCCTCTGGAAACACCATATATTTT
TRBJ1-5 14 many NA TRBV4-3 CASSQVVGNQPQHF TGCGCCAGCAGCCAAGTTGTGGGGAATCAGCCCCAGCATTTT
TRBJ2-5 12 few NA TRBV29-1 CSVADTQETQYF TGCAGCGTCGCGGACACCCAAGAGACCCAGTACTTC
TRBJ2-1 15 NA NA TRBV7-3 CASAGTGLSYNEQFF TGTGCCAGCGCTGGGACCGGGCTCTCCTACAATGAGCAGTTCTTC
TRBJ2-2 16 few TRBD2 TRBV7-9 CASRTGTSVYTGELFF TGTGCCAGCAGGACCGGGACTAGCGTTTACACCGGGGAGCTGTTTTTT
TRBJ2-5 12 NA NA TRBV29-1 CSVLQGSGTQYF TGCAGCGTCTTACAGGGAAGTGGGACCCAGTACTTC
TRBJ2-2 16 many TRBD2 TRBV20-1 CSAGLAGGPNTGELFF TGCAGTGCAGGACTAGCGGGAGGGCCGAACACCGGGGAGCTGTTTTTT
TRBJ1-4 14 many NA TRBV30 CACRRRGSNEKLFF TGTGCCTGCCGGCGGAGGGGAAGTAATGAAAAACTGTTTTTT
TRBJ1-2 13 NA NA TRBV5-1 CASSLQDGSGYTF TGCGCCAGCAGCTTACAGGATGGATCTGGCTACACCTTC
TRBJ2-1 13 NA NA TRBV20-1 CSARRREYNEQFF TGCAGTGCTAGACGGCGGGAATACAATGAGCAGTTCTTC
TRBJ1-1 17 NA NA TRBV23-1 CASSQTWDTWPNTEAFF TGCGCCAGCAGTCAAACCTGGGACACTTGGCCGAACACTGAAGCTTTCTTT
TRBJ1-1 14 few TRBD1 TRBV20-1 CSAIPGTGNTEAFF TGCAGTGCAATTCCCGGGACAGGGAACACTGAAGCTTTCTTT
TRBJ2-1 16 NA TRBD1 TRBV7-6 CASSFAGTGGNNEQFF TGTGCCAGCAGCTTTGCCGGGACAGGGGGCAACAATGAGCAGTTCTTC
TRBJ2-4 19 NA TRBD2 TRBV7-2 CASSLAASGRARAKNIQYF TGTGCCAGCAGCTTAGCGGCTAGCGGGAGGGCCAGGGCCAAAAACATTCAGTACTTC
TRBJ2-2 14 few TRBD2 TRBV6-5 CASRSGIYTGELFF TGTGCCAGCAGGAGCGGGATTTACACCGGGGAGCTGTTTTTT
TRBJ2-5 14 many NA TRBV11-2 CASSLEAGAVTQYF TGTGCCAGCAGCTTAGAGGCAGGAGCTGTGACCCAGTACTTC
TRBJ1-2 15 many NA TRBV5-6 CASSLLGAQSYGYTF TGTGCCAGCAGCTTGTTGGGGGCGCAATCCTATGGCTACACCTTC
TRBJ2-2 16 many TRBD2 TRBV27 CASSSPGGGYSGELFF TGTGCCAGCAGTTCGCCGGGAGGCGGTTACAGCGGGGAGCTGTTTTTT
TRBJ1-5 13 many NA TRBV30 CAWSVGANQPQHF TGTGCCTGGAGTGTAGGGGCTAATCAGCCCCAGCATTTT
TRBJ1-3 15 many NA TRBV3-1 CASSQGRISGNTIYF TGTGCCAGCAGCCAAGGACGTATCTCTGGAAACACCATATATTTT
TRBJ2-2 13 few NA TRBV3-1 CASSQVGTGELFF TGTGCCAGCAGCCAAGTGGGGACCGGGGAGCTGTTTTTT
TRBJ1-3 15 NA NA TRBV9 CASSVAQDHGNTIYF TGTGCCAGCAGCGTAGCACAGGATCATGGAAACACCATATATTTT